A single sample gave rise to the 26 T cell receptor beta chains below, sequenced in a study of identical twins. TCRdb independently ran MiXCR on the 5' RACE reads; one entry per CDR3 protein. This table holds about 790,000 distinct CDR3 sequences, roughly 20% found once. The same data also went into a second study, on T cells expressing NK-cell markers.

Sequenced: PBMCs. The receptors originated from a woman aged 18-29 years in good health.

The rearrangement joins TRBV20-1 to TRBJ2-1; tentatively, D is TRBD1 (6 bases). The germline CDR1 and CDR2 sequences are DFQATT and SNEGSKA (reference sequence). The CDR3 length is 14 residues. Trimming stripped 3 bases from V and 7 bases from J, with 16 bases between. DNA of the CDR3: TGCAGTGCTAGGGTTTTTGGGGGCGGGAATGAGCAGTTCTTC. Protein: CSARVFGGGNEQFF.

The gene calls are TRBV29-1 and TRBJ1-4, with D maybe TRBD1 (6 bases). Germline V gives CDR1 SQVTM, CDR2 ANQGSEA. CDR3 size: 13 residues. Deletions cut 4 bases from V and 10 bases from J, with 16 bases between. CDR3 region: CSVGQFEGGKLFF. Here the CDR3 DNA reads TGCAGCGTTGGACAGTTTGAAGGGGGAAAACTGTTTTTT.

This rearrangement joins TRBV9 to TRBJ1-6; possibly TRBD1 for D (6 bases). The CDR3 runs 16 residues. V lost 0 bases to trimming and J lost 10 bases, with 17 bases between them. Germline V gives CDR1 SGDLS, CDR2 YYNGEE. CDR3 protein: CASSVAAEVRGSPLHF. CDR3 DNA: TGTGCCAGCAGCGTAGCAGCGGAGGTGAGGGGGTCACCCCTCCACTTT.

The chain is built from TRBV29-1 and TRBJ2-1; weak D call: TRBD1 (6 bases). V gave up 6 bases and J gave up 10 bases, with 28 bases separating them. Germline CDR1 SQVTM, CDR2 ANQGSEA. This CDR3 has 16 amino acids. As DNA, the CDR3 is TGCAGCGTGGCCCTTGGGACGCGTGACGCCACAGGGGAGCAGTTCTTC. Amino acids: CSVALGTRDATGEQFF.

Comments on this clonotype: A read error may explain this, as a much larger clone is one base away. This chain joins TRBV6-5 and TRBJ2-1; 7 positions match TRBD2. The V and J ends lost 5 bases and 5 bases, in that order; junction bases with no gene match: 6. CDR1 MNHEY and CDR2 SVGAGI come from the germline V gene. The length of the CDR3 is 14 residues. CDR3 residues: CASSVLAWDNEQFF. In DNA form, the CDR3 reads TGTGCCAGCAGTGTACTAGCGTGGGACAATGAGCAGTTCTTC.

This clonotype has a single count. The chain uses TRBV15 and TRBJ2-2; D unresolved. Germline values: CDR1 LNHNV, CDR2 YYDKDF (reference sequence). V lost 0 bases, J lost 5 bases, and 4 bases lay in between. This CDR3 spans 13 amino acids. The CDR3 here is CATSRDRTGELFF. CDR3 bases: TGTGCCACCAGCAGAGATCGGACCGGGGAGCTGTTTTTT.

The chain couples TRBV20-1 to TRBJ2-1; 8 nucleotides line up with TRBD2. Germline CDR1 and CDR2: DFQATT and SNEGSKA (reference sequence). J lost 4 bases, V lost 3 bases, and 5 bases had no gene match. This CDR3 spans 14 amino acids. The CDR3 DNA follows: TGCAGTGCTAGGCCCGGCGGGGGGTACAATGAGCAGTTCTTC. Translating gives CSARPGGGYNEQFF.

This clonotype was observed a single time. CDR3 protein: CASSPSGGETEAFF. CDR3 bases: TGCGCCAGCAGCCCTTCAGGGGGGGAGACTGAAGCTTTCTTT. The chain recombines TRBV4-1 with TRBJ1-1; TRBD1 matches at 7 bases. Looked up from germline, CDR1 is MGHRA and CDR2 is YSYEKL. The CDR3 has 14 residues. V lost 4 bases and J lost 5; bases outside the gene matches: 7.

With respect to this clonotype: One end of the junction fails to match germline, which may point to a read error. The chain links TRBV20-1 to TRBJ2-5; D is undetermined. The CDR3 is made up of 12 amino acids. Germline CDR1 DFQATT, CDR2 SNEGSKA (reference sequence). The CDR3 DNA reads TGCAGTGCCTTCCAGACCCAAGATACCCAGTACTTC. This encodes CSAFQTQDTQYF.

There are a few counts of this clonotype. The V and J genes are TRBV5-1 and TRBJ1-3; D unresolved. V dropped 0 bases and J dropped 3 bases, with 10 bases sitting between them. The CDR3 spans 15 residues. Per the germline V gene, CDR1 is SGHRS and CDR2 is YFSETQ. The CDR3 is CASSLGSVLGNTIYF. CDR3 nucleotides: TGCGCCAGCAGCTTGGGCTCGGTCCTTGGAAACACCATATATTTT.

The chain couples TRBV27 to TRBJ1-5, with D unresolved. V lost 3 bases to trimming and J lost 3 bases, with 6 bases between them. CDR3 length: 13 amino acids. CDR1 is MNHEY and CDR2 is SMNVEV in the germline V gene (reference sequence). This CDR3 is CASSLLANQPQHF. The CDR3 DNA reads TGTGCCAGCAGTTTGTTGGCCAATCAGCCCCAGCATTTT.

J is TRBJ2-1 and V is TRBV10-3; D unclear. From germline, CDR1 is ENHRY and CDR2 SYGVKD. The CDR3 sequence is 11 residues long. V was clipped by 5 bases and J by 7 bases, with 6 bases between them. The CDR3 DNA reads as TGTGCCATCAGTAACAATAATGAGCAGTTCTTC. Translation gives CAISNNNEQFF.

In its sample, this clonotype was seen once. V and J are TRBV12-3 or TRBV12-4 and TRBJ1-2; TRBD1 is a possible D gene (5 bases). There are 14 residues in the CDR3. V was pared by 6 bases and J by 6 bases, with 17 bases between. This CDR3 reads CASSLGDELDGYTF. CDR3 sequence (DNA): TGTGCCAGCAGCCTAGGGGATGAGTTGGATGGCTACACCTTC.

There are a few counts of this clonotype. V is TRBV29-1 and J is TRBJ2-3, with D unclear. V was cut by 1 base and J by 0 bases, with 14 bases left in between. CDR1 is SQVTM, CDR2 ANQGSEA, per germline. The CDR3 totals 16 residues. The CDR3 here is CSVEGLPGRSTDTQYF. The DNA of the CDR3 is TGCAGCGTTGAAGGGCTGCCAGGTAGGAGCACAGATACGCAGTATTTT.

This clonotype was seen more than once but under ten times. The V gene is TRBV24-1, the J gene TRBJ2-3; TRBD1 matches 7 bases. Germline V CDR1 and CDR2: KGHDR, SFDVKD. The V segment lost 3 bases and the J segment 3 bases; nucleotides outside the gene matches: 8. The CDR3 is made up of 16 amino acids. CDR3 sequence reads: CATSDPRQGRTDTQYF. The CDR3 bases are TGTGCCACCAGTGATCCCCGACAGGGTCGAACAGATACGCAGTATTTT.

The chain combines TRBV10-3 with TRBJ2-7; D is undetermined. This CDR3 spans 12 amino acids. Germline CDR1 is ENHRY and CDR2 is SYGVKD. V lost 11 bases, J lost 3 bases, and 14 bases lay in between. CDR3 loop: CAHAQTDYEQYF. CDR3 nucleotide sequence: TGTGCCCACGCGCAGACGGACTACGAGCAGTACTTC.

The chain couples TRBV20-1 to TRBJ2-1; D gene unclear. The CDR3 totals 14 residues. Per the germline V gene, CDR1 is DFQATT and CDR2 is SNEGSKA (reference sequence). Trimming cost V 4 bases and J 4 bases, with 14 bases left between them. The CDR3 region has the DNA TGCAGTGCTAAGGTCCTTGCGGCGTACAATGAGCAGTTCTTC. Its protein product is CSAKVLAAYNEQFF.

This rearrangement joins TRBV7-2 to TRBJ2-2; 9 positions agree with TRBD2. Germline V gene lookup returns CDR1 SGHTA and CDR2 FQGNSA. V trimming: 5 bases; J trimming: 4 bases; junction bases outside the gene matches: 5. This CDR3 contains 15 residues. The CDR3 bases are TGTGCCAGCAGCGAAAGGACTAGCGCCACCGGGGAGCTGTTTTTT. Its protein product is CASSERTSATGELFF. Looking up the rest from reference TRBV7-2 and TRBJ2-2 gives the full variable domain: GAGVSQSPSNKVTEKGKDVELRCDPISGHTALYWYRQSLGQGLEFLIYFQGNSAPDKSGLPSDRFSAERTGGSVSTLTIQRTQQEDSAVYLCASSERTSATGELFFGEGSRLTVL.

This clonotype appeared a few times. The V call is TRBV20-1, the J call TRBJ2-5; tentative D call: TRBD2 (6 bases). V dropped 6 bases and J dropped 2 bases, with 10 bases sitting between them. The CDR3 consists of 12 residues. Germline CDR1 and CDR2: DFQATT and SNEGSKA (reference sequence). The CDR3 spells CSAQRAQETQYF. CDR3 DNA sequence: TGCAGTGCCCAGCGGGCGCAAGAGACCCAGTACTTC.

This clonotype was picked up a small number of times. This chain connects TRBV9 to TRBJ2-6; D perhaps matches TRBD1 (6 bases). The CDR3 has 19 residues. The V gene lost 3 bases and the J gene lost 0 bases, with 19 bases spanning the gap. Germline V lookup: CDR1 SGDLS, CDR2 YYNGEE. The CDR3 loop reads CASSAPPGHAPSGANVLTF. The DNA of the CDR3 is TGTGCCAGCAGCGCCCCTCCGGGACACGCACCCTCTGGGGCCAACGTCCTGACTTTC.

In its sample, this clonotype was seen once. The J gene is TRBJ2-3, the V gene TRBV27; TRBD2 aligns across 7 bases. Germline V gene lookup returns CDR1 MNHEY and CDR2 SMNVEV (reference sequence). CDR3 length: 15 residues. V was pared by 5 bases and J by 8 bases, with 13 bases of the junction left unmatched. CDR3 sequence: CASSPAPRQRGTQYF. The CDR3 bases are TGTGCCAGCAGTCCTGCGCCGAGACAGCGGGGTACGCAGTATTTT.

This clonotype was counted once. CDR3 DNA sequence: TGTGCCAGCAGCTTAGGCGGCAGGTCGGGCTCCTACGAGCAGTACTTC. As protein: CASSLGGRSGSYEQYF. The J gene is TRBJ2-7, the V gene TRBV11-3, with unresolved D. The germline V gene has CDR1 SGHNT and CDR2 YENEEA. There are 16 residues in the CDR3. Between the trimmed V and J ends, which lost 1 base and 0 bases, there was a span of 13 bases.

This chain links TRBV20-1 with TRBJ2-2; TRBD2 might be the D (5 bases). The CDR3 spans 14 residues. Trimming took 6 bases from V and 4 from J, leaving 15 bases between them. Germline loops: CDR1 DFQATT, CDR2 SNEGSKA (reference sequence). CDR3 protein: CSAPSGSLTGELFF. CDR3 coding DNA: TGCAGTGCCCCCTCGGGGTCCCTCACCGGGGAGCTGTTTTTT.

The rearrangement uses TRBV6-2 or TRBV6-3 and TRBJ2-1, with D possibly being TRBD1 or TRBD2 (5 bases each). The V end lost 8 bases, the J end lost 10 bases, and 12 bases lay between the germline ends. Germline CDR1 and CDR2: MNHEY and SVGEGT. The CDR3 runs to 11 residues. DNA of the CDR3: TGTGCCAGCGGACGTGGGGGAGAGCAGTTCTTC. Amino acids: CASGRGGEQFF.

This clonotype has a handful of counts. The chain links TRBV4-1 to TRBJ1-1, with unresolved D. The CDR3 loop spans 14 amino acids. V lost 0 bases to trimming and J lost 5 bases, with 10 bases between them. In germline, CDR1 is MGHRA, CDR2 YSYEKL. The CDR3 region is CASSQEIRSTEAFF. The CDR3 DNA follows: TGCGCCAGCAGCCAAGAGATACGGTCTACTGAAGCTTTCTTT.

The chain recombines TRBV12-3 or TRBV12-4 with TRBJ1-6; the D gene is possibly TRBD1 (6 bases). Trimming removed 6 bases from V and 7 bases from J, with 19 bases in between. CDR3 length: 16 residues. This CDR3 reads CASRLVGGTRNSPLHF. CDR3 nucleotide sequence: TGTGCCAGCAGACTCGTCGGGGGCACGAGAAATTCACCCCTCCACTTT.